Listed here is a single T cell receptor beta chain. Its target is not known. Other DNA sequences from this sample encode an identical CDR3 as well. Method: immunoSEQ multiplex PCR; TCRdb's copy keeps in-frame clones and lacks some. The sample yields 120,000 to 150,000 clones, about 87% seen once. The germline V gene has CDR1 SEHNR and CDR2 FQNEAQ (reference sequence). The length of the CDR3 is 12 residues. With 6 bases removed from V and 3 bases from J, the gap between germline ends came to 8 bases. This sample was included in a study of T cell responses to AZD1222 COVID-19 vaccine. Study-wide findings and caveats: The donors showed a predominance of white British ancestry and of females, with possible underestimation of clonal diversity. Only after the peak T cell response were repertoires sampled. At 160-218 and 743-854, vaccine-associated CD4 TCRs were dominant, and they spanned spike.

The chain is built from TRBV7-9 and TRBJ1-2; perhaps TRBD1 as D (5 bases). The sequencing used peripheral blood, collected on day 0 of AZD1222 vaccination. This receptor was obtained from an adult in good health. CDR3 sequence: CASSLGDYGYTF. The CDR3 DNA is TGTGCCAGCAGTCTAGGGGACTATGGCTACACCTTC.